These T cell receptor beta chains were read from a single sample in a study of T cell changes during pregnancy in multiple sclerosis. The method was immunoSEQ multiplex PCR; TCRdb's version includes in-frame clones alone and lacks a portion of them. The repertoire holds some 40,000 clones, with around nine tenths as singletons. The sequenced sample was CD8+ T cells from peripheral blood mononuclear cells, obtained in the first trimester of pregnancy. All receptors derive from a female donor with multiple sclerosis, enrolled in a pregnancy study. Each CDR3 is given with its conserved first and last residue. The order of the fields is J gene, clone size, D gene, V gene, CDR3 protein, CDR3 DNA. D genes are given only for firm matches. Size tells how often a clone was seen (once, few, many) or the class of an expanded clone, and some rows leave it out.

TRBJ2-7 | NA | NA | TRBV5-4 | CASSLVGPPYEQYF | TGTGCCAGCAGCTTGGTTGGGCCACCCTACGAGCAGTACTTC
TRBJ2-4 | once | TRBD1 | TRBV7-6 | CASSLGTQGALKNIQYF | TGTGCCAGCAGCCTGGGCACACAGGGGGCCCTCAAAAACATTCAGTACTTC
TRBJ1-1 | NA | NA | TRBV9 | CASSSGVNTEAFF | TGTGCCAGCAGCTCGGGGGTGAACACTGAAGCTTTCTTT
TRBJ1-5 | NA | NA | TRBV6-6 | CASSYSDSPNQPQHF | TGTGCCAGCAGTTACTCGGACAGCCCGAATCAGCCCCAGCATTTT
TRBJ2-1 | NA | TRBD2 | TRBV11-1 | CASSGGPGLINEQFF | TGTGCCAGCAGCGGAGGGCCGGGACTAATCAATGAGCAGTTCTTC
TRBJ2-7 | NA | NA | TRBV7-9 | CASSLGGGKDEQYF | TGTGCCAGCAGCTTGGGAGGGGGAAAGGACGAGCAGTACTTC
TRBJ1-2 | NA | NA | TRBV20-1 | CSALSFDGYTF | TGCAGTGCCCTGTCGTTCGATGGCTACACCTTC
TRBJ2-6 | NA | TRBD1 | TRBV29-1 | CSGDRASGANVLTF | TGCAGCGGTGACAGGGCCTCTGGGGCCAACGTCCTGACTTTC
TRBJ2-1 | NA | NA | TRBV7-9 | CASSVPGQNYNEQFF | TGTGCCAGCAGCGTTCCGGGACAAAACTACAATGAGCAGTTCTTC
TRBJ2-1 | NA | TRBD2 | TRBV9 | CASSPFESGGEFF | TGTGCCAGCAGCCCATTCGAGTCGGGGGGGGAGTTCTTC
TRBJ2-3 | NA | TRBD2 | TRBV7-8 | CASSLTTSGGSPTDTQYF | TGTGCCAGCAGCTTAACGACTAGCGGGGGGTCGCCCACAGATACGCAGTATTTT
TRBJ1-4 | NA | TRBD1 | TRBV12-5 | CASGLVGQEKLFF | TGTGCTAGTGGTTTGGTGGGACAGGAAAAACTGTTTTTT
TRBJ1-1 | NA | NA | TRBV19 | CASSIDRVNEAFF | TGTGCCAGTAGTATAGACAGGGTAAATGAAGCTTTCTTT
TRBJ2-7 | NA | NA | TRBV19 | CASSFQGYEQYF | TGTGCCAGTAGTTTCCAGGGATACGAGCAGTACTTC
TRBJ2-2 | NA | TRBD2 | TRBV4-3 | CASSHKTSGGALGELFF | TGCGCCAGCAGCCACAAGACTAGCGGGGGGGCTCTCGGGGAGCTGTTTTTT
TRBJ1-2 | NA | NA | TRBV5-4 | CASSLSSGYTF | TGTGCCAGCAGCTTGTCTAGTGGCTACACCTTC
TRBJ2-1 | NA | NA | TRBV30 | CAWSVNSYNEQFF | TGTGCCTGGAGTGTTAATTCCTACAATGAGCAGTTCTTC
TRBJ2-7 | NA | TRBD2 | TRBV19 | CASSYRTSFYEQYF | TGTGCCAGTAGTTATAGGACTAGCTTCTACGAGCAGTACTTC
TRBJ2-2 | NA | TRBD2 | TRBV6-1 | CASSALAGDPTGELFF | TGTGCCAGCAGTGCCTTAGCGGGGGACCCCACCGGGGAGCTGTTTTTT
TRBJ2-7 | NA | TRBD2 | TRBV28 | CASSLNQRGGSFF | TGTGCCAGCAGTTTAAACCAGCGGGGGGGGTCTTTTTTC
TRBJ2-1 | once | TRBD2 | TRBV4-2 | CASSQEASGGAAYNEQFF | TGTGCCAGCAGCCAAGAGGCGAGCGGGGGGGCCGCCTACAATGAGCAGTTCTTC
TRBJ1-2 | NA | NA | TRBV11-2 | CASSLDRLAGADYGYTF | TGTGCCAGCAGCTTAGATCGATTAGCAGGGGCGGACTATGGCTACACCTTC
TRBJ2-1 | once | NA | TRBV5-8 | CASSFRGDEQFF | TGTGCCAGCAGCTTCAGGGGAGATGAGCAGTTCTTC
TRBJ1-5 | NA | TRBD1 | TRBV13 | CASSFRQGGQPQHF | TGTGCCAGCAGCTTCCGACAGGGCGGTCAGCCCCAGCATTTT
TRBJ1-1 | NA | NA | TRBV16 | CASRGSDKNTEAFF | TGTGCCAGCAGAGGCTCGGACAAGAACACTGAAGCTTTCTTT
TRBJ2-1 | once | NA | TRBV6-4 | CASSDYAGAFNEQFF | TGTGCCAGCAGTGACTATGCGGGGGCGTTTAATGAGCAGTTCTTC
TRBJ2-7 | once | NA | TRBV27 | CASSFGSGTYEQYF | TGTGCCAGCAGTTTCGGGTCCGGGACCTACGAGCAGTACTTC
TRBJ2-7 | NA | TRBD1 | TRBV15 | CATYRGRPYEQYF | TGTGCCACCTACAGGGGTAGGCCCTACGAGCAGTACTTC
TRBJ1-3 | NA | NA | TRBV29-1 | CSVDRIPGNTIYF | TGCAGCGTTGACAGGATTCCTGGAAACACCATATATTTT
TRBJ2-2 | NA | NA | TRBV5-1 | CASSPTRSSGGELFF | TGCGCCAGCAGCCCGACTCGGAGTAGTGGCGGGGAGCTGTTTTTT
TRBJ2-3 | NA | NA | TRBV5-6 | CASSLRGLINTDTQYF | TGTGCCAGCAGCTTGCGCGGGTTAATAAACACAGATACGCAGTATTTT
TRBJ2-2 | NA | NA | TRBV29-1 | CSVDDPDRNTGELFF | TGCAGCGTTGATGACCCCGACAGGAACACCGGGGAGCTGTTTTTT
TRBJ1-2 | NA | NA | TRBV27 | CARAPGFYGYTF | TGTGCCAGGGCCCCGGGGTTCTATGGCTACACCTTC
TRBJ2-2 | once | NA | TRBV4-1 | CASSHEAIGTGELFF | TGCGCCAGCAGCCATGAGGCCATTGGTACCGGGGAGCTGTTTTTT
TRBJ2-7 | NA | NA | TRBV21-1 | CASSNAGLYLRYEQYF | TGTGCCAGCAGCAATGCGGGGTTGTATCTCCGTTACGAGCAGTACTTC
TRBJ2-1 | NA | NA | TRBV6-6 | CASMQYDEQFF | TGTGCCAGCATGCAGTACGATGAGCAGTTCTTC
TRBJ2-7 | NA | NA | TRBV11-2 | CASSLDRGSGHEQYF | TGTGCCAGCAGCTTAGATAGAGGGAGCGGCCACGAGCAGTACTTC
TRBJ1-1 | NA | TRBD1 | TRBV9 | CASSVAHWGQLNTEAFF | TGTGCCAGCAGCGTGGCTCATTGGGGACAGCTGAACACTGAAGCTTTCTTT
TRBJ2-3 | NA | NA | TRBV15 | CATSRSETDTQYF | TGTGCCACCAGCAGAAGCGAGACAGATACGCAGTATTTT
TRBJ1-4 | NA | TRBD1 | TRBV7-9 | CASSPGPQQGPLNEKLFF | TGTGCCAGCAGCCCGGGCCCCCAACAGGGGCCCCTTAATGAAAAACTGTTTTTT
TRBJ2-6 | NA | NA | TRBV7-6 | CASSLGGAGANVLTF | TGTGCCAGCAGCTTAGGGGGCGCTGGGGCCAACGTCCTGACTTTC
TRBJ2-1 | NA | TRBD2 | TRBV4-1 | CASSPASGTSGVYNEQFF | TGCGCCAGCAGCCCCGCCTCCGGGACTAGCGGGGTTTACAATGAGCAGTTCTTC
TRBJ2-5 | NA | TRBD2 | TRBV10-1 | CASSESQVAGGKETQYF | TGCGCCAGCAGTGAGTCCCAAGTAGCGGGGGGTAAAGAGACCCAGTACTTC
TRBJ1-1 | once | NA | TRBV29-1 | CSVPGVRNTEAFF | TGCAGCGTCCCCGGGGTTAGGAACACTGAAGCTTTCTTT
TRBJ1-2 | NA | TRBD1 | TRBV30 | CAWSLGYPGTGYGYTF | TGTGCCTGGAGTTTAGGCTACCCCGGGACAGGGTATGGCTACACCTTC
TRBJ1-1 | once | TRBD1 | TRBV4-2 | CASSQEGGVSTEAFF | TGTGCCAGCAGCCAAGAAGGGGGCGTGAGTACTGAAGCTTTCTTT
TRBJ2-7 | NA | TRBD2 | TRBV5-6 | CASSLLRGAPLSYEQYF | TGTGCCAGCAGCTTATTGCGGGGGGCCCCCCTCTCCTACGAGCAGTACTTC
TRBJ2-5 | NA | TRBD2 | TRBV7-2 | CASSLLAGGLETQYF | TGTGCCAGCAGCTTACTAGCGGGGGGGCTGGAGACCCAGTACTTC
TRBJ2-1 | NA | NA | TRBV9 | CASSVDSPVNEQFF | TGTGCCAGCAGCGTAGACTCTCCGGTCAATGAGCAGTTCTTC
TRBJ2-1 | NA | TRBD1 | TRBV9 | CASSGDSSSYNEQFF | TGTGCCAGCAGCGGGGACAGCAGCTCCTACAATGAGCAGTTCTTC
TRBJ2-7 | NA | TRBD1 | TRBV7-2 | CASSSADRGPYEQYF | TGTGCCAGCAGCTCCGCGGACAGGGGGCCCTACGAGCAGTACTTC
TRBJ1-2 | NA | NA | TRBV27 | CASSLFRGDGYTF | TGTGCCAGCAGTTTATTCAGGGGAGATGGCTACACCTTC